This TCR beta chain derives from a study of blood T cell repertoires in COVID-19. Study-wide background: PBMCs, B-cell-depleted T cells, or T cells provided the cDNA or gDNA that made up the material.

Germline loops: CDR1 LGHNA, CDR2 YNFKEQ. This CDR3 region has 17 residues. J was trimmed by 4 bases and V by 4 bases; bases with no gene match: 13. Authors' processing steps: Estimated nucleated cell counts came from reference gene primer amplification. Data came from immunoSEQ multiplex PCR; TCRdb stores just in-frame clones and leaves some out. The V and J calls and the clone size are those of that table, but D and trimming were determined from the DNA. This sample yields about 86,000 clones, of which around 80% are seen a single time; about 1.2% belongs to the top ten. The chain links TRBV4-2 to TRBJ1-1; 9 bases line up with TRBD1. The receptor's source is an elderly woman with acute or convalescent COVID-19. The sequencing sample was made of peripheral blood. This chain's CDR3 is CASSLKVIGTGTTEAFF. The CDR3 DNA reads as TGTGCCAGCAGCCTAAAAGTGATCGGGACAGGGACCACTGAAGCTTTCTTT.